This T cell receptor (beta chain) stems from a study of T cell clonality in common variable immunodeficiency (dated by TCRdb to between 2015 and 2016). The full study reports these points: Increased TCRbeta clonality was found in CVID subjects compared with healthy controls (t-test p = 0.018), with the increase being most characteristic of about a third of subjects. Patient heterogeneity within the CVID cohort put limits on correlating repertoire features with clinical complications. Fewer TCRbeta clones were shared among CVID subjects than among healthy controls (p < 0.0001). Despite equal DNA input, controls averaged roughly 84,000 unique sequences per sample versus 30,000 to 40,000 in CVID samples. It was noted by the authors that sequencing of the repertoires of T cell subpopulations would be needed to clarify the cause of the increased clonality in CVID. Fewer deletions and N-nucleotide insertions were reportedly observed in CVID TCRbeta sequences, and highly modified clones with 13 or more V deletions were reportedly absent from CVID TCRbeta sequences.

Looking up the germline V gene yields CDR1 MNHNS and CDR2 SASEGT. Relative to germline, V is 4 bases shorter and J is 5 bases shorter, with 17 bases between their ends. From the cysteine through the phenylalanine, the CDR3 covers 15 amino acids. Of the CDR3's DNA, 36 bases were read; they are in frame from base 1. Predominantly Caucasian heritage was noted among both the CVID patients and the healthy controls. From each donor, about 5 to 8.5 ml of heparinized peripheral whole blood was collected. Genomic DNA from adults with common variable immune deficiency (CVID) and from healthy adult controls was used for sequencing of TCRbeta CDR3 repertoires. The control group was made up of around 22 healthy adult volunteers (roughly ten male and 12 female) whose ages ranged from about 20 to 70 years, with a mean age of around 30. Diluted blood was density-centrifuged over Hypaque 1077 or Ficoll-Paque to isolate peripheral blood mononuclear cells. Unsorted mononuclear cells served as the source of genomic DNA, which was extracted either by Qiagen column purification or by a centrifugation-based method.

For sequencing, equivalent amounts of genomic DNA were input from CVID and control samples. For every sample, a 60 bp segment covering the rearranged TCRbeta CDR3 region was amplified and then sequenced. The immunoSEQ assay, a bias-corrected multiplex PCR combined with high-throughput sequencing, was used to amplify TCRbeta. As for the authors' bioinformatics: Each unique nucleotide sequence was treated as a clone and annotated with V, D and J genes, copy number and frequency. Sequences were labeled productive if in frame, and non-productive if out of frame or containing stop codons. As previously described, Shannon's entropy was used to calculate clonality. The predicted amino acid sequences of productive clones were used to derive the mean CDR3 Kyte-Doolittle hydropathy. The R hclust function was used to hierarchically cluster scaled V gene usage with Manhattan distance and complete linkage. Sharing of clones by CDR3 amino acid sequence was evaluated through resampling of 12 repertoires per group over 100 rounds. The repertoires were searched for 60 to 75 published EBV-specific TCRbeta sequences and almost 250 published CMV-specific TCRbeta sequences. After a couple of CVID samples that produced fewer than 10,000 sequences were dropped from the analysis, around 40 CVID repertoires remained. TCRdb's version of the immuneACCESS table is confined to in-frame rearrangements and falls short of the full clone set. An unresolved V gene accounts for under half of the shortfall where checked; the remainder is of unknown origin. The V and J calls and clone size were taken over from that table, and D and trimming were inferred from the DNA. In this sample, approximately 81,000 clones appear, none counted once only. Jointly, the top ten make up about 0.8% of the sample.

This clone was recorded at least ten times. Its specific antigen is unknown. The CDR3 end falls 3 residues outside the read, so it is completed with the germline J gene. What was sequenced was peripheral blood mononuclear cells. The sequence is built from TRBV6-1 and TRBJ1-2; tentative D gene TRBD1, with 6 bases matching. The sequence came from a person between 18 and 70 years old in good health. The encoded CDR3 is CASSATPGTLYGYTF. CDR3 DNA (partial): TGTGCCAGCAGTGCTACACCCGGGACACTTTATGGC.